This entry lists 18 T cell receptor beta chains sequenced from one sample in a study of cytomegalovirus exposure and HLA in healthy donors. In the PCR, 60 Vbeta and 13 Jbeta primers were used. Sequencing used immunoSEQ multiplex PCR; TCRdb keeps in-frame clones, though not all of them. The sample holds 73,000 or so clones; approximately 78% are singletons and the top ten take 6.5%. The source material was PBMCs. Receptors originate from a human donor in good health.

This chain joins TRBV5-1 and TRBJ1-1; 7 bases match TRBD1. After removal of 4 bases from V and 3 bases from J, the junction contained 6 bases not matched to a gene. Germline CDR1 reads SGHRS; CDR2 reads YFSETQ. This CDR3 is 14 amino acids long. The CDR3 sequence: CASSTGQEHTEAFF. The DNA for the CDR3 is TGCGCCAGCAGCACAGGACAGGAACACACTGAAGCTTTCTTT.

This clone turned up a few times. The rearrangement uses TRBV7-2 and TRBJ2-2; D perhaps matches TRBD1 (6 bases). The V gene's germline CDR1 is SGHTA and CDR2 FQGNSA. V was pared by 1 base and J by 5 bases, with 11 bases between. This CDR3 has 15 residues. CDR3 loop: CASSLGGRGTGELFF. Written as DNA, the CDR3 is TGTGCCAGCAGCTTAGGGGGTAGGGGGACCGGGGAGCTGTTTTTT. Filled out from reference TRBV7-2 and TRBJ2-2, the complete variable domain reads GAGVSQSPSNKVTEKGKDVELRCDPISGHTALYWYRQSLGQGLEFLIYFQGNSAPDKSGLPSDRFSAERTGGSVSTLTIQRTQQEDSAVYLCASSLGGRGTGELFFGEGSRLTVL.

The chain is built from TRBV28 and TRBJ2-3, with D possibly being TRBD2 (6 bases). Deletions cut 5 bases from V and 2 bases from J, with 11 bases between. The germline CDR1 and CDR2 sequences are MDHEN and SYDVKM. The CDR3 is 14 amino acids. The CDR3 sequence: CASSEGGNTDTQYF. The CDR3 bases are TGTGCCAGCAGTGAAGGAGGGAACACAGATACGCAGTATTTT. Based on the CDR3 plus reference TRBV28 and TRBJ2-3, the full variable domain is DVKVTQSSRYLVKRTGEKVFLECVQDMDHENMFWYRQDPGLGLRLIYFSYDVKMKEKGDIPEGYSVSREKKERFSLILESASTNQTSMYLCASSEGGNTDTQYFGPGTRLTVL.

The gene calls are TRBV7-2 and TRBJ2-7; TRBD2 agrees at 12 bases. V shed 4 bases, J shed 5 bases, and the junction held 6 bases outside the gene matches. Germline-derived CDR1 and CDR2 are SGHTA and FQGNSA. This CDR3 is 15 amino acids long. The CDR3, as DNA: TGTGCCAGCAGCTCTAGCGGGGGGGCCGCAAACGAGCAGTACTTC. The encoded protein is CASSSSGGAANEQYF.

This sequence joins TRBV5-4 and TRBJ1-4, with 7 bases matching TRBD1. With V trimmed by 4 bases and J by 1 base, 4 bases remained unmatched. The germline gives CDR1 SGHNT, CDR2 YYREEE (reference sequence). The CDR3 extends over 15 amino acids. The CDR3, as DNA: TGTGCCAGCAGCCGTCGACAGGGAACTAATGAAAAACTGTTTTTT. Residues: CASSRRQGTNEKLFF.

The chain couples TRBV7-6 to TRBJ2-7; 10 bases align to TRBD1. This CDR3 contains 14 residues. Looked up from germline, CDR1 is SGHVS and CDR2 is FNYEAQ. After removal of 5 bases from V and 2 bases from J, the junction contained 3 bases not matched to a gene. CDR3 sequence (DNA): TGTGCCAGCAGCCAGGGACAGGGGACCTACGAGCAGTACTTC. Translating it yields CASSQGQGTYEQYF. Variable domain in full (rest from reference TRBV7-6 and TRBJ2-7): GAGVSQSPRYKVTKRGQDVALRCDPISGHVSLYWYRQALGQGPEFLTYFNYEAQQDKSGLPNDRFSAERPEGSISTLTIQRTEQRDSAMYRCASSQGQGTYEQYFGPGTRLTVT.

This clone was counted a single time. This chain links TRBV6-5 with TRBJ1-2; TRBD1 matches at 9 bases. This CDR3 has 14 amino acids. The germline CDR1 and CDR2 sequences are MNHEY and SVGAGI. The ends lost 2 bases at V and 5 bases at J; junction bases unmatched: 3. This CDR3 reads CASSYAGTGYGYTF. In nucleotides, the CDR3 is TGTGCCAGCAGTTACGCGGGGACAGGGTATGGCTACACCTTC.

The V gene is TRBV10-3, the J gene TRBJ2-7; 10 bases are a match to TRBD1. This CDR3 is built from 13 residues. Germline CDR1 and CDR2: ENHRY and SYGVKD. V lost 10 bases to trimming and J lost 5 bases; unmatched junction nucleotides: 8. The CDR3 coding sequence is TGTGCCACCCTACCGGGACAGGGGAACGAGCAGTACTTC. This translates into CATLPGQGNEQYF.

The J gene is TRBJ1-1, the V gene TRBV7-2, with a weak D call TRBD1 (6 bases). CDR3 length equals 15 residues. Trimming stripped 5 bases from V and 5 bases from J, with 18 bases between. Germline CDR1 SGHTA, CDR2 FQGNSA. The CDR3 bases are TGTGCCAGCAGCGCTAAGACAGGTAGTGGAACTGAAGCTTTCTTT. It translates to CASSAKTGSGTEAFF. The full variable domain, with the rest looked up from reference TRBV7-2 and TRBJ1-1, is GAGVSQSPSNKVTEKGKDVELRCDPISGHTALYWYRQSLGQGLEFLIYFQGNSAPDKSGLPSDRFSAERTGGSVSTLTIQRTQQEDSAVYLCASSAKTGSGTEAFFGQGTRLTVV.

V usage is TRBV28 and J usage is TRBJ1-1, with D possibly TRBD1 on 6 matching bases. The CDR3 is 14 residues long. Trimming shortened V by 5 bases and J by 0 bases, and 10 bases separated the two germline ends. The germline V gene encodes CDR1 MDHEN and CDR2 SYDVKM. The DNA of the CDR3 is TGTGCCAGCAGTCCGGACAGCATGAACACTGAAGCTTTCTTT. Encoded protein: CASSPDSMNTEAFF. Full variable domain (rest looked up from reference TRBV28 and TRBJ1-1): DVKVTQSSRYLVKRTGEKVFLECVQDMDHENMFWYRQDPGLGLRLIYFSYDVKMKEKGDIPEGYSVSREKKERFSLILESASTNQTSMYLCASSPDSMNTEAFFGQGTRLTVV.

The rearrangement joins TRBV12-5 to TRBJ2-2; weak D call: TRBD2 (7 bases). Germline CDR1 and CDR2: LGHNT and FRNRAP. The CDR3 contains 13 residues. The CDR3 spells CATGRGRTGELFF. DNA of the CDR3: TGTGCCACGGGGCGGGGGCGGACCGGGGAGCTGTTTTTT.

V usage is TRBV7-2 and J usage is TRBJ2-7; 8 nucleotides match TRBD2. Trimming at V came to 2 bases and at J to 2 bases, leaving 5 bases not matched to a gene. This CDR3 spans 15 amino acids. Germline CDR1 and CDR2: SGHTA and FQGNSA. The CDR3 DNA reads as TGTGCCAGCAGCTTAACCCTAGCGGGTCCCTACGAGCAGTACTTC. Its protein product is CASSLTLAGPYEQYF.

J is TRBJ1-1 and V is TRBV5-1; TRBD1 might be the D (5 bases). The germline V gene encodes CDR1 SGHRS and CDR2 YFSETQ. V was cut by 0 bases and J by 6 bases, with 15 bases left in between. The CDR3 contains 15 residues. The CDR3: CASSLEGQGSAEAFF. Written as DNA, the CDR3 is TGCGCCAGCAGCTTGGAGGGGCAGGGTTCCGCTGAAGCTTTCTTT.

The chain combines TRBV29-1 with TRBJ2-1; 8 bases agree with TRBD2. The CDR3 is 14 residues long. The V gene's germline CDR1 is SQVTM and CDR2 ANQGSEA. Unmatched junction bases numbered 5, after V lost 7 bases and J lost 0 bases. The CDR3 spells CSGVSGDSYNEQFF. CDR3 in DNA: TGCAGCGGTGTTAGCGGGGACTCCTACAATGAGCAGTTCTTC.

In its sample, this clone was seen a few times. The gene calls are TRBV27 and TRBJ2-7, with unresolved D. V gave up 6 bases and J gave up 4 bases, with 13 bases separating them. Germline V gene lookup returns CDR1 MNHEY and CDR2 SMNVEV (reference sequence). CDR3 size: 13 residues. The CDR3 coding sequence is TGTGCCAGCAGCCGGAGCAAGAATTACGAGCAGTACTTC. Translation: CASSRSKNYEQYF.

The chain joins TRBV19 to TRBJ2-2; TRBD2 might be the D (6 bases). The germline V gene encodes CDR1 LNHDA and CDR2 SQIVND (reference sequence). Between the trimmed V and J ends, which lost 4 bases and 1 base, there was a span of 10 bases. The CDR3 runs to 15 residues. Written as DNA, the CDR3 is TGTGCCAGTAGTAGGGTAGCGGAGAACACCGGGGAGCTGTTTTTT. Translated: CASSRVAENTGELFF.

The V gene is TRBV5-8, the J gene TRBJ2-5, with D perhaps matching TRBD2 (6 bases). The CDR3 runs 14 residues. From germline, CDR1 is SGHTS and CDR2 YDEGEE. V lost 4 bases and J 2 bases, leaving 12 bases between the germline ends. CDR3 in amino acids: CASSHGTYQETQYF. CDR3 nucleotides: TGTGCCAGCAGCCACGGGACTTATCAAGAGACCCAGTACTTC.

The chain employs TRBV7-3 and TRBJ2-2; possibly TRBD1 for D (6 bases). CDR1 is SGHTA, CDR2 FQGTGA, per germline. V was clipped by 5 bases and J by 8 bases, with 12 bases between them. This CDR3 is 13 amino acids long. The CDR3 sequence is CASSPTGSGELFF. For the CDR3, the DNA is TGTGCCAGCAGCCCGACAGGTTCTGGGGAGCTGTTTTTT. Variable domain in full (rest from reference TRBV7-3 and TRBJ2-2): GAGVSQTPSNKVTEKGKYVELRCDPISGHTALYWYRQSLGQGPEFLIYFQGTGAADDSGLPNDRFFAVRPEGSVSTLKIQRTERGDSAVYLCASSPTGSGELFFGEGSRLTVL.